This is a list of T cell receptor beta chains from one sample in a study of cytomegalovirus exposure and HLA in healthy donors. Measured with immunoSEQ multiplex PCR; TCRdb has only the in-frame clones, and not every one. The sample has 200,000 to 250,000 clones; over 65% are singletons. Sequenced sample: PBMCs. These receptors were obtained from a man between 40 and 49 years old in good health and CMV-seronegative. CDR3s include the opening cysteine and the closing phenylalanine or tryptophan. The D gene is left open where the match is weak. Rows give clone size only sometimes, using once, few, many, or a class for an expanded clone.

V: TRBV5-4
D: TRBD2
size: -
CDR3: CASSLSGRYGETQYF

V: TRBV19
D: TRBD2
size: -
CDR3: CASNRQVAGYNEQFF

V: TRBV30
D: -
size: -
CDR3: CAWSRVYNEQFF

V: TRBV14
D: TRBD2
size: -
CDR3: CASSRTIAGTQYF

V: TRBV27
D: TRBD2
size: -
CDR3: CASRQLAVTSTDTQYF

V: TRBV20-1
D: -
size: few
CDR3: CSARGDNEQFF

V: TRBV27
D: -
size: -
CDR3: CASSPVANSPLHF

V: TRBV7-8
D: TRBD2
size: -
CDR3: CASSLLAGASYYEQYF

V: TRBV5-8
D: -
size: -
CDR3: CASSLPGGLGQPQHF

V: TRBV28
D: TRBD1
size: -
CDR3: CASSFGDRTGYEQYF

V: TRBV5-8
D: -
size: few
CDR3: CASSLDMNYGYTF

V: TRBV11-2
D: TRBD2
size: -
CDR3: CASSDSGDYNEQFF

V: TRBV5-1
D: -
size: -
CDR3: CASSQPGQTYEQYF

V: TRBV5-4
D: -
size: -
CDR3: CASSLVSRLYGYTF

V: TRBV5-1
D: -
size: -
CDR3: CASSLIIGGETQYF

V: TRBV4-1
D: -
size: -
CDR3: CASSQSRDSRYEQYF

V: TRBV19
D: TRBD1
size: -
CDR3: CASSPGQGFGDNQPQHF

V: TRBV6-5
D: -
size: many
CDR3: CATGPNTGELFF

V: TRBV30
D: -
size: once
CDR3: CAWSTVSNQPQHF

V: TRBV2
D: -
size: once
CDR3: CASIPQGKSETQYF

V: TRBV19
D: -
size: once
CDR3: CASSMEGSDTQYF

V: TRBV6-4
D: TRBD2
size: few
CDR3: CASSLEAGNSYEQYF

V: TRBV5-1
D: TRBD1
size: -
CDR3: CASSLRQGANGELFF

V: TRBV18
D: -
size: -
CDR3: CASSPGVQETQYF

V: TRBV10-3
D: TRBD1
size: once
CDR3: CAISPDRGGQPQHF

V: TRBV28
D: TRBD1
size: once
CDR3: CASSFLTGPGQPQHF

V: TRBV5-4
D: -
size: -
CDR3: CASSLGGSYGYTF

V: TRBV11-2
D: -
size: few
CDR3: CASSPTPTGNYGYTF

V: TRBV5-1
D: TRBD2
size: few
CDR3: CASSLSASGMTGELFF

V: TRBV5-5
D: -
size: -
CDR3: CASSLVALNTGELFF

V: TRBV28
D: -
size: -
CDR3: CASSETRNTLSYNEQFF

V: TRBV6-5
D: TRBD1
size: -
CDR3: CASRKTGTSYGYTF

V: TRBV9
D: -
size: -
CDR3: CASSPEGAGFQETQYF

V: TRBV5-4
D: -
size: -
CDR3: CASSLQGVAGELFF

V: TRBV25-1
D: -
size: -
CDR3: CASSELASNSPLHF

V: TRBV5-1
D: TRBD2
size: few
CDR3: CASSTGGTADTQYF

V: TRBV9
D: TRBD2
size: -
CDR3: CASSVKPWTSEYEQYF

V: TRBV14
D: -
size: few
CDR3: CASSQVAGNYEQYF

V: TRBV18
D: -
size: -
CDR3: CASSPDRNTDTQYF

V: TRBV19
D: TRBD1
size: -
CDR3: CASSQQGAGDIQYF

V: TRBV27
D: -
size: -
CDR3: CASSPGALSYEQYF

V: TRBV9
D: -
size: -
CDR3: CASSVDNNEQFF

V: TRBV15
D: -
size: -
CDR3: CATSRVGDRGLAFDSGANVLTF

V: TRBV30
D: TRBD2
size: few
CDR3: CAWSRLAASLGQYF

V: TRBV4-1
D: TRBD2
size: few
CDR3: CASSWTSGLTYEQYF

V: TRBV13
D: -
size: -
CDR3: CASSFIFRGSYNEQFF

V: TRBV9
D: -
size: once
CDR3: CASSLGGGELFF

V: TRBV4-2
D: -
size: -
CDR3: CASSQDSAFNEQFF

V: TRBV20-1
D: -
size: -
CDR3: CSGIGTYEQYF

V: TRBV9
D: TRBD1
size: -
CDR3: CASSVGGQGNSPLHF

V: TRBV9
D: -
size: -
CDR3: CASSASGAGTEAFF

V: TRBV6-1
D: -
size: -
CDR3: CASSRRLTDSPLHF

V: TRBV28
D: TRBD2
size: -
CDR3: CASRAGGSYNEQFF

V: TRBV9
D: TRBD2
size: -
CDR3: CASSPLAGGPTGELFF

V: TRBV7-9
D: -
size: -
CDR3: CASSLAPQGQETQYF